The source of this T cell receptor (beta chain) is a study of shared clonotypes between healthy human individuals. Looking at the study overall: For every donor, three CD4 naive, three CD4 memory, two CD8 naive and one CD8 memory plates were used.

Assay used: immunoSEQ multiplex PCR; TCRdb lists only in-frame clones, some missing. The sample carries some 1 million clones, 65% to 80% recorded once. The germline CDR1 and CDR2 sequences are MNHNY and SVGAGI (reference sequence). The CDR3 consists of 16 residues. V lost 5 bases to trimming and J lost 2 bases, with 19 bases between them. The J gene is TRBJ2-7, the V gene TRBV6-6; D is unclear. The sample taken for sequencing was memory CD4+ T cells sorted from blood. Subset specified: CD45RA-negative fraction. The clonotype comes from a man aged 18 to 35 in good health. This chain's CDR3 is CASSVLSASDTYEQYF. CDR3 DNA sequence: TGTGCCAGCAGTGTACTATCAGCGAGTGATACCTACGAGCAGTACTTC.